This is a list of T cell receptor beta chains from one sample in a study of regulatory T cells in long-lasting Graves disease. TCRdb itself ran the multiplex PCR reads through MiXCR, one entry per CDR3 protein. The profile shows roughly 350,000 distinct CDR3 sequences, under 20% of them singletons. A further study also used this sample, focusing on T cells in Graves' hyperthyroidism and ophthalmopathy.

Sequencing used peripheral blood mononuclear cells (PBMCs), obtained at new diagnosis, from a patient treated with antithyroid drugs. All receptors derive from a woman between 18 and 29 years old with Graves disease. Each CDR3 is given with its conserved first and last residue. The D gene is left open where the match is weak.

TRBV5-1	-	TRBJ2-1	CASRIPIWRSNEQFF
TRBV7-8	-	TRBJ1-4	CASSLDGARVEKLFF
TRBV7-3	-	TRBJ2-3	CASSLRPRSTDTQYF
TRBV2	TRBD1	TRBJ2-7	CASIFQGAANEQYF
TRBV18	-	TRBJ1-1	CASSPLIGEDTEAFF
TRBV5-1	-	TRBJ1-1	CASSRFGDTEAFF
TRBV20-1	-	TRBJ2-1	CSARDYNEQFF
TRBV6-1	-	TRBJ2-7	CASSEATGYSSYEQYF
TRBV13	-	TRBJ2-7	CASSLEGREQYF
TRBV18	-	TRBJ1-5	CASSPDKNQPQHF
TRBV6-1	-	TRBJ1-2	CASSERSGHSYGYTF
TRBV20-1	TRBD2	TRBJ2-3	CSARDPRTSGYTDTQYF
TRBV7-9	-	TRBJ1-4	CASSAGGEKLFF
TRBV6-1	TRBD2	TRBJ2-1	CASSESISGSSYNEQFF
TRBV6-1	-	TRBJ1-2	CASSDFGYTF
TRBV24-1	TRBD2	TRBJ2-1	CATSDSSGGAVNEQFF
TRBV30	TRBD1	TRBJ1-5	CACQGDSNQPQHF
TRBV6-1	TRBD1	TRBJ1-1	CASTFRQGGTEAFF
TRBV2	-	TRBJ2-1	CARATTSENNEQFF
TRBV6-5	TRBD1	TRBJ1-6	CASSYRNRGSYNSPLHF
TRBV30	-	TRBJ1-2	CAWSVGPGNGYTF
TRBV18	-	TRBJ1-1	CASSLQGGYTEAFF
TRBV11-2	TRBD2	TRBJ2-3	CASSLGGTSGKDTQYF
TRBV7-8	TRBD1	TRBJ2-7	CASGPTQGARNEQYF
TRBV9	-	TRBJ2-1	CASSVGRGNEQFF